This T cell receptor beta chain was documented in a study of monozygotic twins with inflammatory bowel disease (dated by TCRdb to 2018 to 2020). As for the study more broadly: The full study comprised approximately 28 monozygotic twin pairs: nine German pairs (four IBD-concordant, five IBD-discordant) and 19 IBD-discordant Danish pairs. Each individual had, on average, about 151 000 unique TCRalpha sequences and 181 000 unique TCRbeta sequences available for analysis. The search for disease-associated traits relied mainly on comparing IBD patients with their genetically identical healthy co-twins within discordant pairs.

From each donor, a roughly 2.7 ml peripheral blood sample was collected into PAXgene tubes and kept at -80 degrees C. Without any T cell sorting, total RNA was extracted from whole blood using the PAXgene blood miRNA kit on an automated QIAcube. Peripheral blood from monozygotic twin pairs, either concordant or discordant for inflammatory bowel disease, underwent deep TCRalpha and TCRbeta repertoire profiling that used unique molecular barcoding. Smoking habits were recorded for all twin pairs, with individuals classified as current, former or never smokers. Study-wide findings and limitations: Compared with healthy twins, IBD patients had fewer clonotypes in common with other individuals, a difference most pronounced in patients showing signs of disease activity. Repertoire similarity did not differ between concordant and discordant twins, possibly due to limited statistical power. Because patients were on differing immunosuppressive treatments, the repertoires may have picked up extra background noise and inter-individual variability. A decrease in TCRbeta repertoire diversity, as measured by inverse Simpson index, was observed in IBD patients compared with their healthy co-twins. Distinction between different T cell subtypes could not be achieved in the analysis. No single strong signal or clonotype linked to IBD turned up in the results, so the idea that one exists was not supported.

Library creation used 5' RACE. Preparation of each TCR library used roughly 3.5 ug of total RNA. cDNA was synthesized with SMARTScribe reverse transcriptase in eight separate reactions per sample. During cDNA synthesis, template switching was used to introduce unique molecular identifiers that contained a 6-nucleotide sample barcode. Two nested PCRs of 16 and 9 cycles amplified the TCRalpha and TCRbeta cDNA, and bead purification followed each PCR. Before amplification, the cDNA was both treated with uracil DNA-glycosylase and purified with the QIAquick PCR purification kit. The second PCR added Illumina TruSeq-compatible adapters along with sample-specific barcodes. Library quality and concentration were assessed using TapeStation and Qubit, and about 5 ng of each library was pooled. The pooled libraries were sequenced with 2 x 100 bp reads and custom sequencing primers on an Illumina HiSeq2500 single-index Rapid Run. Under the source paper's analysis protocol: MiGEC version 1.2.6 was used for UMI-based consensus assembly, which corrected PCR and sequencing errors. MiXCR version 2.1.1 handled V(D)J alignment, clonotype assembly and CDR3 extraction. Gene usage, clonotype sharing and MAIT/NKT TCR abundance were normalised by analysing the top 1000, 10 000 and 20 000 clonotypes per sample. After downsampling to 27 000 UMIs, diversity was calculated as the inverse Simpson index using the vegan R package. Paired Mann-Whitney U tests on discordant twin pairs were used, with Benjamini-Hochberg multiple-testing correction. The reads underwent TCRdb reprocessing, giving one record for each CDR3 protein sequence and no DNA. These V and J calls are TCRdb output, not the study's own analysis. The sample's records list 200,000 to 250,000 distinct CDR3 sequences. The ten largest clones capture about 8% of the sample.

Looking up the germline V gene (reference sequence) yields CDR1 SEHNR and CDR2 FQNEAQ. The CDR3 goes from the cysteine to the phenylalanine over 17 residues. No DNA is listed. Turning to this clonotype: What antigen it recognizes has not been identified.

The chain links TRBV7-9 with TRBJ2-7; TCRdb's D call of TRBD2 is untestable without DNA. The sequenced sample consisted of blood. The source of this sequence is a human donor with ulcerative colitis or Crohn's disease, or a healthy co-twin of an affected twin (not recorded which). The CDR3: CASSLDYGGMDSYEQYF.